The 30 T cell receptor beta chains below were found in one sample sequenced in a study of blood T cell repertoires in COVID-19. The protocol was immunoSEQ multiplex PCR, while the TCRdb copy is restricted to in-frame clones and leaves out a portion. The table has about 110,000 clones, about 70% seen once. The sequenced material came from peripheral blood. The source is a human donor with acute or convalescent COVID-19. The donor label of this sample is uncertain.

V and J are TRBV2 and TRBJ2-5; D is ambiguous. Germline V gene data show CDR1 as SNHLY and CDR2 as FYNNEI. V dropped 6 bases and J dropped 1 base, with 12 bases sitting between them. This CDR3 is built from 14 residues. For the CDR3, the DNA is TGTGCCAGCAGACCGGGTCGGAGCCAAGAGACCCAGTACTTC. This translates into CASRPGRSQETQYF.

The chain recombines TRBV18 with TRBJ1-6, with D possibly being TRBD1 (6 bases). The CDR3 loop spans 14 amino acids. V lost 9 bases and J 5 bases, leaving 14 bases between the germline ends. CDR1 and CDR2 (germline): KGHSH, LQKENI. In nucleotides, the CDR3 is TGTGCCAGGATGGCAGGGACAAATAATTCACCCCTCCACTTT. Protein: CARMAGTNNSPLHF.

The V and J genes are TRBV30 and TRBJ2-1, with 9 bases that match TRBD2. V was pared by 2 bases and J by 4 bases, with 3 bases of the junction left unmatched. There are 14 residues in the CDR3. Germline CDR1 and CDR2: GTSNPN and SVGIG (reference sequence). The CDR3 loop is CAWSLAGVYNEQFF. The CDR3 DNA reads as TGTGCCTGGAGTTTAGCGGGGGTGTACAATGAGCAGTTCTTC. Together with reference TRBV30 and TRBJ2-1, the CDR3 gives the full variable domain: SQTIHQWPATLVQPVGSPLSLECTVEGTSNPNLYWYRQAAGRGLQLLFYSVGIGQISSEVPQNLSASRPQDRQFILSSKKLLLSDSGFYLCAWSLAGVYNEQFFGPGTRLTVL.

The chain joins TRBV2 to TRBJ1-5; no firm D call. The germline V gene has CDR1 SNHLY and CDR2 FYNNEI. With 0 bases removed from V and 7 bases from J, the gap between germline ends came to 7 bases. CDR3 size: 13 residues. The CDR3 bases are TGTGCCAGCAGTGAAGCCCGCAGGCAGCCCCAGCATTTT. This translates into CASSEARRQPQHF.

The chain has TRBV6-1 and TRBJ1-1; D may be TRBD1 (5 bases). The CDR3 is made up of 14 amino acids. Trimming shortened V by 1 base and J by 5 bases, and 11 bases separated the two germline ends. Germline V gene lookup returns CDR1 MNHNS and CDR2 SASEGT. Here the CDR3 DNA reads TGTGCCAGCAGTGAAGGCGGGGGATGGACTGAAGCTTTCTTT. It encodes CASSEGGGWTEAFF.

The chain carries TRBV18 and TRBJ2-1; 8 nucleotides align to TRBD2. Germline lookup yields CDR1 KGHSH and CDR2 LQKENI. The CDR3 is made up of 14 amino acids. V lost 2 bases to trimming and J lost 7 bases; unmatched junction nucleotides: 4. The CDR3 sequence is CASSPTSGINEQFF. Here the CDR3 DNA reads TGTGCCAGCTCACCAACTAGCGGCATTAATGAGCAGTTCTTC.

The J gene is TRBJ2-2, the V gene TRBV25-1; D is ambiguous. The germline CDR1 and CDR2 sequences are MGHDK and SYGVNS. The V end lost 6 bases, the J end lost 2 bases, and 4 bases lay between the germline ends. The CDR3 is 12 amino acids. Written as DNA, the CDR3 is TGTGCCAGCAGCAAAAACACCGGGGAGCTGTTTTTT. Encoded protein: CASSKNTGELFF.

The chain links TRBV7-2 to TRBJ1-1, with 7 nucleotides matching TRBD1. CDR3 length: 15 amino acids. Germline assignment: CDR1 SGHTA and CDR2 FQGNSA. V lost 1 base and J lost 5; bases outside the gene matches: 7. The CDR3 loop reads CASSLEAGRGTEAFF. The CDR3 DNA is TGTGCCAGCAGCTTAGAGGCCGGCAGGGGGACTGAAGCTTTCTTT.

CDR3 loop: CASSYVVQGSNTQYF. DNA for the CDR3: TGTGCCAGCAGTTACGTCGTCCAGGGATCGAATACGCAGTATTTT. This chain joins TRBV6-5 and TRBJ2-3; D perhaps matches TRBD1 (5 bases). This CDR3 is built from 15 residues. From germline, CDR1 is MNHEY and CDR2 SVGAGI. V was trimmed by 2 bases and J by 7 bases, leaving 16 bases between them.

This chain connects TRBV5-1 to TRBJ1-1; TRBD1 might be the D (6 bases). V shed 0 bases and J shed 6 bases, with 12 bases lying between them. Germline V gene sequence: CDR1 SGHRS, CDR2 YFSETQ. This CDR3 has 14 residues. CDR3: CASSLARGLAEAFF. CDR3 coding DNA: TGCGCCAGCAGCTTGGCCAGGGGATTAGCTGAAGCTTTCTTT.

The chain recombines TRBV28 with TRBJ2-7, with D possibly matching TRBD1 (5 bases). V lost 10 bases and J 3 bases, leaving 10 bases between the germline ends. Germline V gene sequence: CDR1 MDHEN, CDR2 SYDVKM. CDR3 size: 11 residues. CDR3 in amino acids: CATRVSYEQYF. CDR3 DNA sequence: TGTGCCACCAGGGTGAGCTACGAGCAGTACTTC. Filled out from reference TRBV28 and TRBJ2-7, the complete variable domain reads DVKVTQSSRYLVKRTGEKVFLECVQDMDHENMFWYRQDPGLGLRLIYFSYDVKMKEKGDIPEGYSVSREKKERFSLILESASTNQTSMYLCATRVSYEQYFGPGTRLTVT.

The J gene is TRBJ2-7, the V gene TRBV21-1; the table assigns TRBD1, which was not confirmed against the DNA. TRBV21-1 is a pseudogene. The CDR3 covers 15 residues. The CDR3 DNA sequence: TGTGCCAGCAGCTCCCGGACAGGCACTTCCTACGAGCAGTACTTC. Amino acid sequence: CASSSRTGTSYEQYF.

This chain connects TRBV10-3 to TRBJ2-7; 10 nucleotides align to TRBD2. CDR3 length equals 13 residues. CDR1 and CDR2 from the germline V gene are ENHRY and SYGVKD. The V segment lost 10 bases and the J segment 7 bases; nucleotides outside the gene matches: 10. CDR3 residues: CATRPQAGGEQYV. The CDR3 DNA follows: TGTGCCACCAGACCCCAAGCGGGGGGGGAGCAGTACGTC.

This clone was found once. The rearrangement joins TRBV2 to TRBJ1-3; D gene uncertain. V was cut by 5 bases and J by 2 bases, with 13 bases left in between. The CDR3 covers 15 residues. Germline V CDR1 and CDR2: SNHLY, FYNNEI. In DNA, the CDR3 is TGTGCCAGCAGTACCCGAGCGGGCCCTGGAAACACCATATATTTT. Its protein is CASSTRAGPGNTIYF.

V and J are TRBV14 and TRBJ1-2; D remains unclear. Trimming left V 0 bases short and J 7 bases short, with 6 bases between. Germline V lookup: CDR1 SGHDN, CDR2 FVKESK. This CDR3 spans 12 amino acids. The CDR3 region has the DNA TGTGCCAGCAGCCAAGAGCACGGTGGCTACACCTTC. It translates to CASSQEHGGYTF.

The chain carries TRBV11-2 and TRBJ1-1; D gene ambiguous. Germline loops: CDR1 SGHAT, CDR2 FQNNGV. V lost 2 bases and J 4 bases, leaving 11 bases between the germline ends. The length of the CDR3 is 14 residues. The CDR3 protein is CASSLTPFGTEAFF. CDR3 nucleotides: TGTGCCAGCAGCTTAACCCCTTTCGGCACTGAAGCTTTCTTT.

In DNA form, the CDR3 reads TGTGCCAGCAGCCAGACCGGGACAGAGAACAATCAGCCCCAGCATTTT. It translates to CASSQTGTENNQPQHF. The chain carries TRBV3-1 (or the pseudogene TRBV3-2) and TRBJ1-5; 7 bases map to TRBD1. This CDR3 contains 16 residues. V was clipped by 3 bases and J by 3 bases; unmatched bases: 8. Germline V lookup: CDR1 LGHDT, CDR2 YNNKEL (reference sequence).

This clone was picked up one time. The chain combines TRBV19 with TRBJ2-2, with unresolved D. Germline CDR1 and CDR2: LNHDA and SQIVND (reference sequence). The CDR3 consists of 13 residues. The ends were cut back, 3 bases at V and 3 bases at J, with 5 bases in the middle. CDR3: CASSIGDTGELFF. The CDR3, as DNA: TGTGCCAGTAGTATCGGTGACACCGGGGAGCTGTTTTTT.

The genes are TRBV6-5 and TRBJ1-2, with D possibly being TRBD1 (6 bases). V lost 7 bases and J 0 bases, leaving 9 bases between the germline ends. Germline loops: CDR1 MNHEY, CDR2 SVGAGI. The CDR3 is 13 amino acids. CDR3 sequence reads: CASKTGANYGYTF. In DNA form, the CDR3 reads TGTGCCAGCAAGACAGGAGCTAACTATGGCTACACCTTC.

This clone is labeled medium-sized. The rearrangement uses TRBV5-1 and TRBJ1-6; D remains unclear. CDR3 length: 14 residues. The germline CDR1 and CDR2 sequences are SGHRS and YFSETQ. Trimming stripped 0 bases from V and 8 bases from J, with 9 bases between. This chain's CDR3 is CASSLVSLDSPLHF. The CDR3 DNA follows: TGCGCCAGCAGCTTGGTTAGTTTAGATTCACCCCTCCACTTT.

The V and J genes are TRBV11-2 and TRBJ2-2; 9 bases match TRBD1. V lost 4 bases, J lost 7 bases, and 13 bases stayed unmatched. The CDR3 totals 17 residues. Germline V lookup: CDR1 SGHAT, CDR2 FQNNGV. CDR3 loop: CASSYPKGTGRYGELFF. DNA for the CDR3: TGTGCCAGCAGCTACCCGAAGGGGACAGGGCGCTACGGGGAGCTGTTTTTT.

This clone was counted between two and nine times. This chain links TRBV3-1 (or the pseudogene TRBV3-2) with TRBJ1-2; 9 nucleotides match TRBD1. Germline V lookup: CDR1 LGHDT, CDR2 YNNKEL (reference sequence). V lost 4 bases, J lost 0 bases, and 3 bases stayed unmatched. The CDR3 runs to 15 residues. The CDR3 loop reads CASSRGTGTNYGYTF. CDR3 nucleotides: TGTGCCAGCAGCCGCGGGACAGGGACTAACTATGGCTACACCTTC.

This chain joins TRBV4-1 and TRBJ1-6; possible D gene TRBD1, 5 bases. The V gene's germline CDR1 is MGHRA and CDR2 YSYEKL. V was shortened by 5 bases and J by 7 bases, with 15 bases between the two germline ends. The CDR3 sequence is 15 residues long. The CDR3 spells CASSEAKGLNSPLHF. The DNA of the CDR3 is TGCGCCAGCAGCGAAGCGAAGGGGCTGAATTCACCCCTCCACTTT.

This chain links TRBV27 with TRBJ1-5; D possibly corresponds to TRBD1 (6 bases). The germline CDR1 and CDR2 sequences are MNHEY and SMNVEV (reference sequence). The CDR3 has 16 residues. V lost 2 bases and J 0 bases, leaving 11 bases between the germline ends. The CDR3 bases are TGTGCCAGCAGTTTAAGGGGGGACTATAGCAATCAGCCCCAGCATTTT. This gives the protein CASSLRGDYSNQPQHF.

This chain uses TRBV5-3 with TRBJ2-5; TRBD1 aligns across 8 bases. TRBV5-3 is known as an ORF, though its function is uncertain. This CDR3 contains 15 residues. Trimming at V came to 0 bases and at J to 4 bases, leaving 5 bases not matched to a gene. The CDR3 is CARSLGQGAGETQYF. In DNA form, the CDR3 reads TGTGCCAGAAGCTTGGGGCAGGGGGCGGGAGAGACCCAGTACTTC.

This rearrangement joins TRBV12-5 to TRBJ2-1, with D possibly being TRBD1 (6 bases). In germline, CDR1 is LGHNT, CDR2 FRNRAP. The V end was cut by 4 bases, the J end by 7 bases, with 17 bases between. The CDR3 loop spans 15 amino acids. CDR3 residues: CASGSPGWGPNEQFF. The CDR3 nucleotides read TGTGCTAGTGGTTCCCCGGGATGGGGGCCTAATGAGCAGTTCTTC.

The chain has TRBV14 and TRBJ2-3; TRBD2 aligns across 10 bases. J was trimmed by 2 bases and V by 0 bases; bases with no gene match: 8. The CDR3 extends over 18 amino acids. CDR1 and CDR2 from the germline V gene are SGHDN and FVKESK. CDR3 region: CASSQEYLAGGITDTQYF. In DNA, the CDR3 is TGTGCCAGCAGCCAAGAGTATTTAGCGGGGGGCATCACAGATACGCAGTATTTT.

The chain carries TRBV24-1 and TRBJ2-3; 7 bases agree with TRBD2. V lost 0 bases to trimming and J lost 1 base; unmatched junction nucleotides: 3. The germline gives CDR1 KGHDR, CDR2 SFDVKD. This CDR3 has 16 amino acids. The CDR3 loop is CATSDLVAGRTDTQYF. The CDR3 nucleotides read TGTGCCACCAGTGATTTGGTAGCGGGCCGCACAGATACGCAGTATTTT.

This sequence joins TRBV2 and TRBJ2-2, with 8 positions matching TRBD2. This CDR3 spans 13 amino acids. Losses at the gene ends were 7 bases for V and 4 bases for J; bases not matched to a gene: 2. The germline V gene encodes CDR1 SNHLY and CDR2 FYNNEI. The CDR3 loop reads CASMGTSTGELFF. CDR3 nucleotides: TGTGCCAGCATGGGGACTAGCACCGGGGAGCTGTTTTTT.

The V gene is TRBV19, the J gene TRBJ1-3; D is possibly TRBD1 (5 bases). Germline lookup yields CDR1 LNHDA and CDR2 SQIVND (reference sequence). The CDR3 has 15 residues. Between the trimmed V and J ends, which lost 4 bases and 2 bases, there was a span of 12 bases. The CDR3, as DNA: TGTGCCAGTAGTACCCACAGGTTCACTGGAAACACCATATATTTT. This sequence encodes CASSTHRFTGNTIYF. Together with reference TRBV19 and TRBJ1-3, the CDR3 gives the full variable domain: DGGITQSPKYLFRKEGQNVTLSCEQNLNHDAMYWYRQDPGQGLRLIYYSQIVNDFQKGDIAEGYSVSREKKESFPLTVTSAQKNPTAFYLCASSTHRFTGNTIYFGEGSWLTVV.